Below are 8 T cell receptor beta chains sequenced from a single sample in a study of blood T cell repertoires in COVID-19. Assay used: immunoSEQ multiplex PCR; TCRdb lists only in-frame clones, some missing. The sample includes 200,000 to 250,000 clones, 75% to 90% of them seen just once. Sequencing was performed on PBMCs or T cells enriched from blood (not recorded which). These receptors all stem from a woman aged 30 to 39 who had been exposed to COVID-19.

The V and J genes are TRBV19 and TRBJ1-5, with D possibly TRBD1 on 6 matching bases. Trimming pared 3 bases from V and 6 bases from J, leaving 21 bases between. Germline assignment: CDR1 LNHDA and CDR2 SQIVND (reference sequence). The CDR3 consists of 17 residues. The CDR3 sequence is CASSMGTGRSFGQPQHF. The CDR3 DNA reads as TGTGCCAGTAGTATGGGAACAGGGCGGTCGTTTGGTCAGCCCCAGCATTTT.

V and J are TRBV7-9 and TRBJ2-2, with TRBD2 identical over 7 bases. Germline CDR1 reads SEHNR; CDR2 reads FQNEAQ (reference sequence). Unmatched junction bases numbered 13, after V lost 5 bases and J lost 7 bases. This CDR3 contains 16 residues. CDR3 sequence: CASSPRAAGVIGELFF. In DNA form, the CDR3 reads TGTGCCAGCAGCCCCCGGGCGGCGGGAGTTATCGGGGAGCTGTTTTTT.

The chain recombines TRBV5-6 with TRBJ1-6; D gene uncertain. V gave up 0 bases and J gave up 4 bases, with 14 bases separating them. The CDR3 runs 17 residues. Germline CDR1 SGHDT, CDR2 YYEEEE. The CDR3 protein is CASSLDGSTVYNSPLHF. The CDR3 DNA reads TGTGCCAGCAGCTTGGACGGGTCGACCGTATATAATTCACCCCTCCACTTT. The full variable domain, rest sourced from reference TRBV5-6 and TRBJ1-6, is DAGVTQSPTHLIKTRGQQVTLRCSPKSGHDTVSWYQQALGQGPQFIFQYYEEEERQRGNFPDRFSGHQFPNYSSELNVNALLLGDSALYLCASSLDGSTVYNSPLHFGNGTRLTVT.

The chain combines TRBV7-8 with TRBJ1-5; possibly TRBD1 for D (6 bases). Germline V gene lookup returns CDR1 SGHVS and CDR2 FQNEAQ. This CDR3 has 16 residues. V gave up 5 bases and J gave up 0 bases, with 14 bases separating them. As DNA, the CDR3 is TGTGCCAGCAGCCTCCGCGGGGGCCATAGCAATCAGCCCCAGCATTTT. Residues: CASSLRGGHSNQPQHF.

The rearrangement uses TRBV11-2 and TRBJ2-1; 9 nucleotides agree with TRBD1. The germline V gene has CDR1 SGHAT and CDR2 FQNNGV. V shed 6 bases, J shed 2 bases, and the junction held 5 bases outside the gene matches. The CDR3 is 15 amino acids. CDR3 bases: TGTGCCAGCAGGAAAACAGGGGGCACCTACAATGAGCAGTTCTTC. This encodes CASRKTGGTYNEQFF.

The CDR3 protein is CASSIQNEQFF. The CDR3 DNA sequence: TGTGCCAGCAGCATCCAGAATGAGCAGTTCTTC. The J gene is TRBJ2-1, the V gene TRBV3-1 (or the pseudogene TRBV3-2); D gene uncertain. Germline V gene data show CDR1 as LGHDT and CDR2 as YNNKEL (reference sequence). Trimming removed 5 bases at V and 7 bases at J, with 6 bases between. This CDR3 spans 11 amino acids.

This rearrangement joins TRBV2 to TRBJ2-1, with 8 bases fitting TRBD2. This CDR3 has 15 amino acids. Germline CDR1 is SNHLY and CDR2 is FYNNEI. V gave up 7 bases and J gave up 3 bases; unmatched junction bases: 8. The CDR3 spells CASKPLAGLYNEQFF. DNA for the CDR3: TGTGCCAGCAAACCGCTAGCGGGTCTCTACAATGAGCAGTTCTTC.

The chain carries TRBV5-1 and TRBJ2-5; 9 bases are a match to TRBD1. CDR1 and CDR2 from the germline V gene are SGHRS and YFSETQ. There are 17 residues in the CDR3. V shed 6 bases and J 3 bases; nucleotides not matched to a gene: 15. The CDR3 region is CASTPRPGTGIEETQYF. The CDR3 nucleotides read TGCGCCAGCACCCCTAGGCCTGGGACAGGGATCGAAGAGACCCAGTACTTC.